Listed below are T cell receptor beta chains from one sample, sequenced in a study of CD8 T cells in Susac syndrome. TCRdb used MiXCR to reprocess the immunoSEQ multiplex PCR reads, holding one entry per CDR3 protein. Here the sample spans some 300,000 distinct CDR3 sequences, almost 85% being singletons. Sequencing input: CD8+ T cells from PBMCs. The receptors stem from a human donor with multiple sclerosis. Both conserved end residues are part of each CDR3. A D gene is named only where the DNA matches it firmly. The size entry is marked missing in some rows and otherwise reads once, few, many or a size class.

size: once; J: TRBJ1-1; D: .; V: TRBV12-5; DNA: TGTGCTAGTGGTTTGGGATCGACAGGACCGAACACTGAAGCTTTCTTT; CDR3: CASGLGSTGPNTEAFF
size: .; J: TRBJ2-7; D: TRBD1; V: TRBV28; DNA: TGTGCCAGCAGCTACCAAGGACAGGGGTTCTACGAGCAGTACTTC; CDR3: CASSYQGQGFYEQYF
size: .; J: TRBJ2-5; D: .; V: TRBV4-1; DNA: TGCGCCAGCAGCCAAGATGCAGGGAGCGAGACCCAGTACTTC; CDR3: CASSQDAGSETQYF
size: .; J: TRBJ2-7; D: TRBD2; V: TRBV7-7; DNA: TGTGCTAGCAGCTTAAGTACTAGCGCGTACTACGAGCAGTACTTC; CDR3: CASSLSTSAYYEQYF
size: .; J: TRBJ1-2; D: .; V: TRBV27; DNA: TGTGCCAGCAGTCTCGGCGAAAACTATGGCTACACCTTC; CDR3: CASSLGENYGYTF
size: .; J: TRBJ2-7; D: TRBD1; V: TRBV6-5; DNA: TGTGCCAGCAGTTCACCCCTTGAGTGGACAGGGGACACTAACTACGAGCAGTACTTC; CDR3: CASSSPLEWTGDTNYEQYF
size: .; J: TRBJ2-2; D: TRBD2; V: TRBV24-1; DNA: TGTGCCACCAGTGCGCTAGCGGTTAACACCGGGGAGCTGTTTTTT; CDR3: CATSALAVNTGELFF
size: .; J: TRBJ2-1; D: TRBD2; V: TRBV30; DNA: TGTGCCTGGAGTAAACTAGCGGGCTCCTACAATGAGCAGTTCTTC; CDR3: CAWSKLAGSYNEQFF
size: .; J: TRBJ2-1; D: .; V: TRBV19; DNA: TGTGCCAGTAGTATTTATCCTAGTTCCTACAATGAGCAGTTCTTC; CDR3: CASSIYPSSYNEQFF
size: .; J: TRBJ2-7; D: TRBD1; V: TRBV27; DNA: TGTGCCAGCAGGACCGGGACAGGCCCCTACGAGCAGTACTTC; CDR3: CASRTGTGPYEQYF
size: .; J: TRBJ2-2; D: .; V: TRBV5-5; DNA: TGTGCCAGCAGCTTGCGGCGGTCGAACACCGGGGAGCTGTTTTTT; CDR3: CASSLRRSNTGELFF
size: .; J: TRBJ2-5; D: .; V: TRBV13; DNA: TGTGCCAGCAGCTTAGAATACAGGGCGGCTTCCCCTTACGAAGAGACCCAGTACTTC; CDR3: CASSLEYRAASPYEETQYF
size: .; J: TRBJ1-1; D: TRBD1; V: TRBV29-1; DNA: TGCAGCGTTGAAGAACGGGACAGGGGGCCAAGGAACACTGAAGCTTTCTTT; CDR3: CSVEERDRGPRNTEAFF
size: .; J: TRBJ1-5; D: TRBD1; V: TRBV19; DNA: TGTGCCAGTAGTATATTACAGGGGGCCAGCAATCAGCCCCAGCATTTT; CDR3: CASSILQGASNQPQHF
size: .; J: TRBJ2-7; D: .; V: TRBV6-5; DNA: TGTGCCAGCAGTTACTGGTTGGGGGGTGAGCAGTACTTC; CDR3: CASSYWLGGEQYF
size: .; J: TRBJ2-1; D: .; V: TRBV3-1; DNA: TGTGCCAGCAGCCAAGGGCCCATTTTGGCGAGTTCCTACAATGAGCAGTTCTTC; CDR3: CASSQGPILASSYNEQFF
size: .; J: TRBJ2-3; D: .; V: TRBV9; DNA: TGTGCCAGCAGCGTAGCGGGACGGGGGACAGATACGCAGTATTTT; CDR3: CASSVAGRGTDTQYF
size: .; J: TRBJ2-1; D: TRBD1; V: TRBV5-6; DNA: TGTGCCAGCAGCTTCGGACAGGGGATTTACAATGAGCAGTTCTTC; CDR3: CASSFGQGIYNEQFF
size: .; J: TRBJ1-1; D: .; V: TRBV27; DNA: TGTGCCAGCGGACAGCGAAGTTTAACTGAAGCTTTCTTT; CDR3: CASGQRSLTEAFF
size: few; J: TRBJ2-7; D: TRBD2; V: TRBV5-6; DNA: TGTGCCAGCAGCTTGGAAGGACTAGCGATGTACGAGCAGTACTTC; CDR3: CASSLEGLAMYEQYF
size: .; J: TRBJ1-5; D: .; V: TRBV15; DNA: TGTGCCACCAGCCCGGCGGGCGTGTACAATCAGCCCCAGCATTTT; CDR3: CATSPAGVYNQPQHF
size: .; J: TRBJ2-7; D: .; V: TRBV27; DNA: TGTGCCAGCAGTTTGGATGCAGGGTTGGTCTACGAGCAGTACTTC; CDR3: CASSLDAGLVYEQYF
size: .; J: TRBJ2-6; D: .; V: TRBV10-1; DNA: TGCGCCAGCAGTGGAGAGGGGCCAGGGGCCAACGTCCTGACTTTC; CDR3: CASSGEGPGANVLTF
size: .; J: TRBJ1-5; D: TRBD1; V: TRBV29-1; DNA: TGCAGCGTTGAAGGGGACAGTCCCAATCAGCCCCAGCATTTT; CDR3: CSVEGDSPNQPQHF
size: .; J: TRBJ2-7; D: .; V: TRBV10-2; DNA: TGCGCCAGCAGTGACCCCCCCGGAAAGGGCTACGAGCAGTACTTC; CDR3: CASSDPPGKGYEQYF
size: .; J: TRBJ2-7; D: TRBD1; V: TRBV18; DNA: TGTGCCAGCTCAACCGACAGGGCCGAGCAGTACTTC; CDR3: CASSTDRAEQYF
size: .; J: TRBJ2-1; D: .; V: TRBV10-1; DNA: TGCGCCAGCAGTGGGCCGTCCGGGGATGAGCAGTTCTTC; CDR3: CASSGPSGDEQFF
size: .; J: TRBJ2-3; D: .; V: TRBV7-2; DNA: TGTGCCAGCAGCTTCTTCTCCGACACAGATACGCAGTATTTT; CDR3: CASSFFSDTDTQYF
size: once; J: TRBJ2-7; D: TRBD1; V: TRBV7-8; DNA: TGTGCCAGCAGGTCGACAGGGCTTCCCGTCGAGCAGTACTTC; CDR3: CASRSTGLPVEQYF
size: .; J: TRBJ2-5; D: .; V: TRBV25-1; DNA: TGTGCCAGCAGGAGCCCCAGCCACGGCGTCGGGAGACAAGAGACCCAGTACTTC; CDR3: CASRSPSHGVGRQETQYF
size: few; J: TRBJ2-7; D: .; V: TRBV27; DNA: TGTGCCAGCAGTTTGGGGTACAACTACGAGCAGTACTTC; CDR3: CASSLGYNYEQYF
size: once; J: TRBJ1-5; D: .; V: TRBV4-1; DNA: TGCGCCAGCAGCCAAGTCCCCCTCAGGCATCTCAATCAGCCCCAGCATTTT; CDR3: CASSQVPLRHLNQPQHF
size: .; J: TRBJ1-1; D: .; V: TRBV27; DNA: TGTGCCAGCAGGATAGGGGCCGTACCCAACACTGAAGCTTTCTTT; CDR3: CASRIGAVPNTEAFF
size: .; J: TRBJ2-4; D: .; V: TRBV28; DNA: TGTGCCAGCAGTTTACTGGACAGCCTAGCCAAAAACATTCAGTACTTC; CDR3: CASSLLDSLAKNIQYF
size: .; J: TRBJ1-1; D: TRBD1; V: TRBV28; DNA: TGTGCCAGCAGTATAACAGGGGGCCACGCTGAAGCTTTCTTT; CDR3: CASSITGGHAEAFF
size: .; J: TRBJ2-1; D: TRBD2; V: TRBV13; DNA: TGTGCCAGCAGCTTATCCCCTAGCGGGAGCGCTGACAATGAGCAGTTCTTC; CDR3: CASSLSPSGSADNEQFF
size: .; J: TRBJ2-6; D: TRBD1; V: TRBV28; DNA: TGTGCCAGCAGTTTATCCCTGGGACAGAGCGCCAACGTCCTGACTTTC; CDR3: CASSLSLGQSANVLTF